This T cell receptor beta chain came from a study of graft-versus-host responses after intestinal transplantation. Study information: Grafts that recipients had were multivisceral, liver-intestinal, or isolated intestinal transplants. Induction with anti-thymocyte globulin, then tacrolimus and steroids for three to four years, was given to all recipients.

Germline V gene data show CDR1 as MDHEN and CDR2 as SYDVKM. This CDR3 contains 14 residues. Between the trimmed V and J ends, which lost 2 bases and 0 bases, there was a span of 8 bases. The protocol was immunoSEQ multiplex PCR, while the TCRdb copy is restricted to in-frame clones and leaves out a portion. The data contain tens of thousands of clones, 80% to 90% of them seen just once; the ten biggest clones take up around 1.5%. Study-level points and caveats: There were GvH clones found in recipient marrow, and some of them appeared first in ileum or blood.

With regard to this clone: Antigen: not known.

V usage is TRBV28 and J usage is TRBJ2-7; possibly TRBD2 for D (6 bases). This sequence was found in a human patient who received an intestinal transplant, so some T cells may come from the graft donor. Sequenced material: PBMCs, taken 26 days after transplant. CDR3 residues: CASSLTGDSYEQYV. As DNA, the CDR3 is TGTGCCAGCAGTTTAACGGGGGACTCCTACGAGCAGTACGTC.